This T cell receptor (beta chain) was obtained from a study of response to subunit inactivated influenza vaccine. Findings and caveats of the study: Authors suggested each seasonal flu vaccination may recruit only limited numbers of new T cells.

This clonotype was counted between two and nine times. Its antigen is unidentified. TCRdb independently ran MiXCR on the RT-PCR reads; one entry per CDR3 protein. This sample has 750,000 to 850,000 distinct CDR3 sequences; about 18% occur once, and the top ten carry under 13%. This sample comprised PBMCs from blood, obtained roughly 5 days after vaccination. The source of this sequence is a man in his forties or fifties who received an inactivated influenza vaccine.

The DNA for the CDR3 is TGCGCCAGCAGCTTGACACCGGGACAGGAAGGAATGAACACTGAAGCTTTCTTT. This translates into CASSLTPGQEGMNTEAFF. The chain combines TRBV5-1 with TRBJ1-1; 8 bases are a match to TRBD1. This CDR3 has 18 residues. CDR1 is SGHRS, CDR2 YFSETQ, per germline. V shed 1 base, J shed 0 bases, and the junction held 11 bases outside the gene matches.